The 20 T cell receptor beta chains below all came from one sample that was sequenced in a study of shared clonotypes between healthy human individuals. The assay was immunoSEQ multiplex PCR, and TCRdb's table has in-frame clones only and misses some. This table has around 600,000 clones, 85% to 95% appearing once. Naivety among CD8 cells was defined by CD45RO negativity and positive CCR7 selection, thereby excluding terminally differentiated effector memory CD45RA+ cells. The sequenced material came from naive CD8+ T cells sorted from blood. The origin of the receptors is a woman in her 30s in good health.

The genes are TRBV19 and TRBJ2-3; 7 bases are a match to TRBD2. Germline V gene sequence: CDR1 LNHDA, CDR2 SQIVND (reference sequence). The J segment lost 2 bases and the V segment lost 0 bases, leaving 2 bases of the junction unmatched. This CDR3 is 15 amino acids long. The CDR3 DNA reads as TGTGCCAGTAGTATAGACGGGAGGTCCACAGATACGCAGTATTTT. It encodes CASSIDGRSTDTQYF.

The V gene is TRBV27, the J gene TRBJ2-7; tentative D call: TRBD2 (5 bases). The length of the CDR3 is 14 residues. Germline V gene lookup returns CDR1 MNHEY and CDR2 SMNVEV (reference sequence). Trimming shortened V by 4 bases and J by 1 base, and 11 bases separated the two germline ends. CDR3 amino acids: CASSSWTRSYEQYF. The DNA of the CDR3 is TGTGCCAGCAGTTCGTGGACTCGTTCCTACGAGCAGTACTTC.

The V and J genes are TRBV29-1 and TRBJ1-1, with 7 bases aligning to TRBD1. The CDR3 has 12 amino acids. V shed 5 bases and J 6 bases; nucleotides not matched to a gene: 6. Germline values: CDR1 SQVTM, CDR2 ANQGSEA. For the CDR3, the DNA is TGCAGCGTTTCCGGGACAGTTTCTGAAGCTTTCTTT. The encoded protein is CSVSGTVSEAFF.

The chain uses TRBV29-1 and TRBJ2-3; D is unclear. Between the trimmed V and J ends, which lost 3 bases and 1 base, there was a span of 8 bases. This CDR3 is 13 amino acids long. The V gene's germline CDR1 is SQVTM and CDR2 ANQGSEA. This CDR3 is CSVDGLRTDTQYF. Written as DNA, the CDR3 is TGCAGCGTTGATGGGTTGCGCACAGATACGCAGTATTTT.

The rearrangement joins TRBV13 to TRBJ2-7, with D tentatively TRBD2 (5 bases). The CDR3 totals 13 residues. Trimming took off 5 bases at V and 6 bases at J, with 14 bases between the two ends. In germline, CDR1 is PRHDT, CDR2 FYEKMQ (reference sequence). This CDR3 reads CASSPESSSEQYF. The CDR3 coding sequence is TGTGCCAGCAGCCCTGAATCTAGCTCCGAGCAGTACTTC.

The chain couples TRBV28 to TRBJ1-1, with 9 bases identical to TRBD1. This CDR3 comprises 16 residues. V was clipped by 6 bases and J by 0 bases; unmatched bases: 8. CDR1 MDHEN and CDR2 SYDVKM come from the germline V gene. The CDR3 here is CASSPSGTGLNTEAFF. In DNA form, the CDR3 reads TGTGCCAGCAGCCCCTCCGGGACAGGGTTGAACACTGAAGCTTTCTTT.

This chain uses TRBV7-8 with TRBJ2-7, with 9 bases aligning to TRBD1. The CDR3 length is 17 residues. The germline V gene has CDR1 SGHVS and CDR2 FQNEAQ. V shed 4 bases, J shed 1 base, and the junction held 11 bases outside the gene matches. Here the CDR3 DNA reads TGTGCCAGCAGCTGGACCCTTGGGACAGGGAATTCCTACGAGCAGTACTTC. Translated: CASSWTLGTGNSYEQYF.

The rearrangement uses TRBV19 and TRBJ1-1, with a weak D call TRBD1 (5 bases). The CDR3 loop spans 14 amino acids. The germline V gene has CDR1 LNHDA and CDR2 SQIVND (reference sequence). V was clipped by 10 bases and J by 4 bases, with 19 bases between them. CDR3 protein: CATALEPGRTEAFF. CDR3 bases: TGTGCCACCGCGTTAGAGCCAGGGCGCACTGAAGCTTTCTTT. Full variable domain (outside the CDR3, taken from reference TRBV19 and TRBJ1-1): DGGITQSPKYLFRKEGQNVTLSCEQNLNHDAMYWYRQDPGQGLRLIYYSQIVNDFQKGDIAEGYSVSREKKESFPLTVTSAQKNPTAFYLCATALEPGRTEAFFGQGTRLTVV.

The rearrangement uses TRBV27 and TRBJ2-3; D unclear. Deletions cut 8 bases from V and 0 bases from J, with 15 bases between. The germline gives CDR1 MNHEY, CDR2 SMNVEV (reference sequence). The CDR3 runs 15 residues. The CDR3 sequence: CASSLRLGSTDTQYF. The CDR3 DNA follows: TGTGCCAGCTCCCTTAGGCTCGGTAGCACAGATACGCAGTATTTT.

This clone was observed once. The rearrangement joins TRBV19 to TRBJ1-3, with D tentatively TRBD1 (5 bases). This CDR3 spans 16 amino acids. Trimming pared 5 bases from V and 0 bases from J, leaving 14 bases between. The germline CDR1 and CDR2 sequences are LNHDA and SQIVND (reference sequence). CDR3 residues: CASSPWGLLSGNTIYF. CDR3 bases: TGTGCCAGTAGTCCCTGGGGACTCCTCTCTGGAAACACCATATATTTT.

The chain couples TRBV15 to TRBJ2-7; 7 bases map to TRBD2. CDR3 length: 17 amino acids. V trimming: 4 bases; J trimming: 4 bases; junction bases outside the gene matches: 16. Germline V gene lookup returns CDR1 LNHNV and CDR2 YYDKDF (reference sequence). In DNA form, the CDR3 reads TGTGCCACCAGCACCCAGAGACGGGAGGTCCTCACTTACGAGCAGTACTTC. The encoded protein is CATSTQRREVLTYEQYF.

The genes are TRBV28 and TRBJ1-5, with 11 bases aligning to TRBD1. CDR1 and CDR2 (germline): MDHEN, SYDVKM. The CDR3 runs to 13 residues. The trim removed 7 bases at V and 6 bases at J, leaving 2 bases unmatched. This CDR3 reads CASTGQGGQPQHF. The CDR3 DNA follows: TGTGCCAGCACGGGACAGGGGGGTCAGCCCCAGCATTTT.

The V gene is TRBV4-1, the J gene TRBJ2-7; the match to TRBD2 covers 10 bases. With 0 bases clipped from V and 4 bases from J, the junction kept 12 bases outside the gene matches. Germline CDR1 reads MGHRA; CDR2 reads YSYEKL. The CDR3 totals 18 residues. This CDR3 is CASSQEPGDTSGTYEQYF. As DNA, the CDR3 is TGCGCCAGCAGCCAAGAGCCCGGAGACACTAGCGGGACATACGAGCAGTACTTC.

The chain is built from TRBV7-8 and TRBJ2-7; 7 bases are shared with TRBD2. The CDR3 runs 17 residues. Germline V gene data show CDR1 as SGHVS and CDR2 as FQNEAQ. The V and J ends lost 10 bases and 2 bases, in that order; junction bases with no gene match: 20. The CDR3 DNA is TGTGCCACCCTAGCTGGCCCCTACGGCGGGAGCCCCTACGAGCAGTACTTC. It specifies CATLAGPYGGSPYEQYF.

The chain couples TRBV25-1 to TRBJ2-5; no definite D call. The ends were cut back, 2 bases at V and 0 bases at J, with 7 bases in the middle. Germline values: CDR1 MGHDK, CDR2 SYGVNS. CDR3 length equals 14 residues. CDR3 loop: CASSEVGYQETQYF. The DNA of the CDR3 is TGTGCCAGCAGTGAAGTGGGTTACCAAGAGACCCAGTACTTC.

The genes are TRBV28 and TRBJ2-3; no reliable D call. Trimming removed 6 bases at V and 0 bases at J, with 16 bases between. Germline CDR1 and CDR2: MDHEN and SYDVKM. This CDR3 has 16 amino acids. CDR3 DNA sequence: TGTGCCAGCAGCCCGATCGGCCTAACCAGCACAGATACGCAGTATTTT. This encodes CASSPIGLTSTDTQYF.

This clone has just one count. The chain carries TRBV28 and TRBJ2-7; D possibly corresponds to TRBD2 (7 bases). The CDR3 loop spans 13 amino acids. Looked up from germline, CDR1 is MDHEN and CDR2 is SYDVKM. V was trimmed by 6 bases and J by 7 bases, leaving 16 bases between them. The CDR3 reads CASSYGGAWEQYF. In DNA, the CDR3 is TGTGCCAGCAGCTATGGGGGGGCGTGGGAGCAGTACTTC.

The rearrangement uses TRBV5-4 and TRBJ2-1; tentatively, D is TRBD1 or TRBD2 (5 bases each). The ends were cut back, 4 bases at V and 4 bases at J, with 12 bases in the middle. Germline V gives CDR1 SGHNT, CDR2 YYREEE (reference sequence). The CDR3 is 14 residues long. The CDR3 loop is CASSPGTEYNEQFF. The CDR3 DNA is TGTGCCAGCAGCCCTGGGACGGAATACAATGAGCAGTTCTTC.

The J gene is TRBJ2-1, the V gene TRBV13; no reliable D call. Trimming left V 2 bases short and J 5 bases short, with 10 bases between. The CDR3 is 14 residues long. The germline V gene has CDR1 PRHDT and CDR2 FYEKMQ (reference sequence). CDR3 sequence reads: CASSLRVLHNEQFF. The CDR3 region has the DNA TGTGCCAGCAGCTTACGAGTACTGCACAATGAGCAGTTCTTC.

The chain couples TRBV7-8 to TRBJ2-7, with D possibly TRBD2 on 5 matching bases. The CDR3 spans 15 residues. Trimming removed 3 bases from V and 4 bases from J, with 16 bases in between. Looked up from germline, CDR1 is SGHVS and CDR2 is FQNEAQ. This CDR3 is CASSFAGVARYEQYF. Written as DNA, the CDR3 is TGTGCCAGCAGCTTTGCCGGGGTAGCGCGTTACGAGCAGTACTTC.